This is a list of T cell receptor beta chains from one sample in a study of OX40 agonist ivuxolimab in advanced cancers. Sequenced by immunoSEQ multiplex PCR; TCRdb stores in-frame clones only, minus some. The sample carries roughly 76,000 clones, around 87% recorded once. This specimen consisted of CD4+ or CD8+ T cells sorted from blood, obtained in a trial of the OX40 agonist ivuxolimab. These TCRs come from an adult with an advanced solid tumor such as melanoma, head and neck, liver or kidney cancer. CDR3s include the opening cysteine and the closing phenylalanine or tryptophan. D genes are given only for firm matches. Clone size is given for some rows only: seen once, a few or many times, or a class if the clone is expanded.

j_gene,len,abundance,d_gene,v_gene,CDR3nt,CDR3aa
TRBJ1-2,14,-,-,TRBV7-9,TGTGCCAGCAGCTTAGGGCAGCGGGGATATGGCTACACCTTC,CASSLGQRGYGYTF
TRBJ2-3,15,-,TRBD1,TRBV5-4,TGTGCCAGCAGATTGACAGGGGGTGGCACAGATACGCAGTATTTT,CASRLTGGGTDTQYF
TRBJ2-2,14,-,-,TRBV9,TGTGCCAGCAGCGTAGCAGGGGGGACCGGGGAGCTGTTTTTT,CASSVAGGTGELFF
TRBJ1-2,13,-,-,TRBV27,TGTGCCAGCAGTCGCAGGGTTGACTATGGCTACACCTTC,CASSRRVDYGYTF
TRBJ1-2,14,-,-,TRBV6-1,TGTGCCAGCAGTGGGTACGGGCAAACCTATGGCTACACCTTC,CASSGYGQTYGYTF
TRBJ1-2,14,-,-,TRBV6-5,TGTGCCAGCACTCTCACCGGATATCCTATGAGCTACACCTTC,CASTLTGYPMSYTF
TRBJ2-1,14,-,-,TRBV7-8,TGTGCCAGCAGCTTAAAGGAGAAATACAATGAGCAGTTCTTC,CASSLKEKYNEQFF
TRBJ1-6,15,once,-,TRBV6-1,TGTGCCAGCAGTGAGTTCGACGGAGATAATTCACCCCTCCACTTT,CASSEFDGDNSPLHF
TRBJ1-6,14,-,TRBD1,TRBV7-3,TGTGCCAGCAGCTTAGGACAGGGTGGTTCACCCCTCCACTTT,CASSLGQGGSPLHF
TRBJ1-3,15,few,-,TRBV28,TGTGCCAGCAGTTTATCGGCGCGCTCTGGAAACACCATATATTTT,CASSLSARSGNTIYF
TRBJ2-1,14,-,TRBD1,TRBV10-3,TGTGCCATCAGTGAAGGGACAGGGGGCGATGAGCAGTTCTTC,CAISEGTGGDEQFF
TRBJ2-3,17,-,TRBD2,TRBV28,TGTGCCAGCAGTTTAAGGAGCGGGGGGCTTAGCACAGATACGCAGTATTTT,CASSLRSGGLSTDTQYF
TRBJ1-2,15,-,-,TRBV7-9,TGTGCCAGCAGCTTAGTGTCCGGGGGCCCCTATGGCTACACCTTC,CASSLVSGGPYGYTF
TRBJ2-7,14,few,-,TRBV23-1,TGCGCCAGCAGTCAATCGGGACGGGGTGGATGGCAGTACTTC,CASSQSGRGGWQYF
TRBJ2-5,13,-,-,TRBV5-6,TGTGCCAGCATTAGAGGGGTTCAAGAGACCCAGTACTTC,CASIRGVQETQYF
TRBJ1-2,12,-,-,TRBV19,TGTGCCAGTAGTATAAACAGCTATGGCTACACCTTC,CASSINSYGYTF
TRBJ1-1,11,-,-,TRBV7-9,TGTGCCAGCAGCTTCATTTCTGAAGCTTTCTTT,CASSFISEAFF
TRBJ1-4,15,-,TRBD1,TRBV7-2,TGTGCCAGCAGCGCCCCAGGACAGGGTCCTGAAAAACTGTTTTTT,CASSAPGQGPEKLFF
TRBJ1-2,13,few,-,TRBV19,TGTGCCAGTAGTATCGGCGGCAACTATGGCTACACCTTC,CASSIGGNYGYTF
TRBJ2-3,13,once,-,TRBV5-4,TGTGCCAGCAGATGGGACCCCACAGATACGCAGTATTTT,CASRWDPTDTQYF